The 14 T cell receptor beta chains below all came from one sample that was sequenced in a study of shared clonotypes between healthy human individuals. Method: immunoSEQ multiplex PCR; TCRdb's copy keeps in-frame clones and lacks some. The sample records 85,000 to 100,000 clones, less than 80% being singletons. Sequenced material: memory CD8+ T cells sorted from blood. Regarding subset: CD45RO+ cells pooled with CCR7-negative TemRA cells. The receptors stem from a man aged 25-40 years in good health.

The chain employs TRBV6-5 and TRBJ1-5; 7 bases agree with TRBD1. CDR3 size: 13 residues. Trimming at V came to 6 bases and at J to 2 bases, leaving 1 base not matched to a gene. CDR1 and CDR2 from the germline V gene are MNHEY and SVGAGI. CDR3 sequence reads: CASRDRGNQPQHF. The CDR3 bases are TGTGCCAGCAGAGACAGGGGCAATCAGCCCCAGCATTTT.

The rearrangement joins TRBV7-3 to TRBJ2-7, with D perhaps being TRBD1 or TRBD2 (5 bases each). CDR1 and CDR2 (germline): SGHTA, FQGTGA. There are 17 residues in the CDR3. The V gene lost 2 bases and the J gene lost 3 bases, with 20 bases spanning the gap. The DNA of the CDR3 is TGTGCCAGCAGCTTATATTCGGGGCAACCCCTTTACTACGAGCAGTACTTC. This translates into CASSLYSGQPLYYEQYF.

The gene calls are TRBV6-4 and TRBJ1-5; weak D call: TRBD1 (6 bases). CDR3 size: 16 residues. The ends were cut back, 4 bases at V and 0 bases at J, with 13 bases in the middle. Germline V gives CDR1 MRHNA, CDR2 SNTAGT. This CDR3 is CASSAQGTCSNQPQHF. The DNA for the CDR3 is TGTGCCAGCAGTGCGCAAGGGACATGTAGCAATCAGCCCCAGCATTTT.

The rearrangement joins TRBV7-2 to TRBJ1-2; 9 nucleotides align to TRBD1. CDR1 and CDR2 from the germline V gene are SGHTA and FQGNSA. The CDR3 covers 17 residues. V trimming: 5 bases; J trimming: 7 bases; junction bases outside the gene matches: 17. CDR3 sequence: CASSTKPRQGGSSGYTF. CDR3 sequence (DNA): TGTGCCAGCAGCACAAAACCCCGACAGGGGGGTTCATCTGGCTACACCTTC.

The chain combines TRBV19 with TRBJ2-3, with TRBD2 matching 11 bases. This CDR3 contains 18 residues. Unmatched junction bases numbered 9, after V lost 3 bases and J lost 1 base. Germline V gene lookup returns CDR1 LNHDA and CDR2 SQIVND (reference sequence). CDR3: CASSIQLAGGPRTDTQYF. The CDR3 coding sequence is TGTGCCAGTAGTATCCAGTTAGCGGGAGGGCCTCGCACAGATACGCAGTATTTT.

V usage is TRBV6-5 and J usage is TRBJ2-1, with no clear D. Germline V lookup: CDR1 MNHEY, CDR2 SVGAGI. This CDR3 has 15 amino acids. Deletions cut 6 bases from V and 3 bases from J, with 15 bases between. CDR3 loop: CASSLADPNYNEQFF. In DNA form, the CDR3 reads TGTGCCAGCAGCCTCGCGGACCCCAACTACAATGAGCAGTTCTTC.

This clone has just a few counts. V is TRBV5-1 and J is TRBJ2-1; 14 bases are shared with TRBD2. The CDR3 spans 15 residues. The V gene end was trimmed by 4 bases and the J gene end by 5 bases; junction bases not matched to a gene: 2. In germline, CDR1 is SGHRS, CDR2 YFSETQ. In DNA, the CDR3 is TGCGCCAGCAGCGGGGGACTAGCGGGAGACAATGAGCAGTTCTTC. Its protein product is CASSGGLAGDNEQFF.

The chain links TRBV5-1 to TRBJ2-3, with 10 bases matching TRBD1. CDR1 is SGHRS and CDR2 is YFSETQ in the germline V gene. V lost 4 bases, J lost 5 bases, and 10 bases stayed unmatched. The CDR3 totals 16 residues. The CDR3 loop is CASSPQTGGKGDTQYF. CDR3 bases: TGCGCCAGCAGCCCCCAGACAGGGGGCAAAGGAGATACGCAGTATTTT.

The chain uses TRBV9 and TRBJ1-5, with D possibly being TRBD1 (6 bases). The CDR3 is made up of 15 amino acids. The V and J ends lost 4 bases and 4 bases respectively, with 15 bases between them. Looked up from germline, CDR1 is SGDLS and CDR2 is YYNGEE. CDR3 loop: CASSTTGLGNQPQHF. The CDR3 bases are TGTGCCAGCAGCACCACAGGGCTGGGTAATCAGCCCCAGCATTTT.

The gene calls are TRBV6-5 and TRBJ2-1; TRBD1 matches 12 bases. Germline V gene data show CDR1 as MNHEY and CDR2 as SVGAGI. This CDR3 contains 15 residues. With V trimmed by 2 bases and J by 9 bases, 5 bases remained unmatched. This CDR3 is CASSYVGTGGGEQFF. The CDR3 bases are TGTGCCAGCAGTTACGTTGGGACAGGGGGCGGTGAGCAGTTCTTC.

The chain links TRBV10-3 to TRBJ1-2; no clear D gene. V was clipped by 3 bases and J by 1 base, with 12 bases between them. The CDR3 totals 15 residues. The germline V gene has CDR1 ENHRY and CDR2 SYGVKD. In DNA, the CDR3 is TGTGCCATCAGTGAAAGGACCACCGGTAACTATGGCTACACCTTC. This sequence encodes CAISERTTGNYGYTF.

This sequence joins TRBV7-9 and TRBJ1-1; 10 bases fit TRBD1. CDR3 length: 15 amino acids. J was trimmed by 6 bases and V by 4 bases; bases with no gene match: 8. Germline assignment: CDR1 SEHNR and CDR2 FQNEAQ (reference sequence). The CDR3 region has the DNA TGTGCCAGCAGCTCCGGAGACAGGGGGCAATCTGAAGCTTTCTTT. The encoded protein is CASSSGDRGQSEAFF.

This clone has a count of ten or more. The genes are TRBV28 and TRBJ1-2; D ambiguous. Germline V gene data show CDR1 as MDHEN and CDR2 as SYDVKM. V was trimmed by 8 bases and J by 5 bases, leaving 9 bases between them. The CDR3 is 11 residues long. The CDR3 nucleotides are TGTGCCAGCGAAAAGTATTATGGCTACACCTTC. Amino acid sequence: CASEKYYGYTF.

There are many counts of this clone. The gene calls are TRBV6-1 and TRBJ2-5; D is perhaps TRBD1 (5 bases). This CDR3 contains 13 residues. From germline, CDR1 is MNHNS and CDR2 SASEGT. Trimming left V 5 bases short and J 3 bases short, with 10 bases between. The CDR3 DNA reads as TGTGCCAGCAGTCGGGTACAGGAAGAGACCCAGTACTTC. Its translation: CASSRVQEETQYF.